One and the same sample provided the 17 T cell receptor beta chains below, sequenced in a study of blood T cell repertoires in COVID-19. The method was immunoSEQ multiplex PCR; TCRdb's version includes in-frame clones alone and lacks a portion of them. Among nearly 350,000 clones listed, over 70% were seen once. Sequenced: peripheral blood. These receptors came from a woman between 45 and 60 years old with COVID-19, enrolled during active disease.

J is TRBJ2-3 and V is TRBV5-1, with D uncertain. This CDR3 is built from 15 residues. V lost 2 bases and J lost 0, with 10 bases in between. Germline values: CDR1 SGHRS, CDR2 YFSETQ. CDR3 sequence reads: CASSLLSGSTDTQYF. Written as DNA, the CDR3 is TGCGCCAGCAGCTTATTATCAGGAAGCACAGATACGCAGTATTTT.

J is TRBJ2-7 and V is TRBV9, with D hard to call. Germline-derived CDR1 and CDR2 are SGDLS and YYNGEE. Trimming cost V 0 bases and J 2 bases, with 12 bases left between them. The CDR3 runs to 15 residues. The CDR3 here is CASSVASSGTYEQYF. In DNA, the CDR3 is TGTGCCAGCAGCGTAGCATCTTCAGGAACCTACGAGCAGTACTTC.

This rearrangement joins TRBV6-1 to TRBJ2-5, with D perhaps TRBD2 (8 bases). Germline lookup yields CDR1 MNHNS and CDR2 SASEGT. Trimming left V 1 base short and J 4 bases short, with 25 bases between. This CDR3 contains 19 residues. This CDR3 is CASSEGGIVGGRTGETQYF. The CDR3 coding sequence is TGTGCCAGCAGTGAAGGGGGTATAGTGGGCGGGAGGACAGGAGAGACCCAGTACTTC.

The rearrangement joins TRBV19 to TRBJ1-1; TRBD1 is a possible D gene (6 bases). Germline CDR1 LNHDA, CDR2 SQIVND (reference sequence). V was clipped by 4 bases and J by 0 bases, with 12 bases between them. This CDR3 contains 15 residues. As DNA, the CDR3 is TGTGCCAGTAGTAGTGCACAGGGCGTGAACACTGAAGCTTTCTTT. It is translated as CASSSAQGVNTEAFF. The whole variable domain, filled in from reference TRBV19 and TRBJ1-1, reads DGGITQSPKYLFRKEGQNVTLSCEQNLNHDAMYWYRQDPGQGLRLIYYSQIVNDFQKGDIAEGYSVSREKKESFPLTVTSAQKNPTAFYLCASSSAQGVNTEAFFGQGTRLTVV.

V and J are TRBV11-3 and TRBJ2-5; the match to TRBD1 covers 7 bases. The J segment lost 5 bases and the V segment lost 6 bases, leaving 6 bases of the junction unmatched. Germline V gene data show CDR1 as SGHNT and CDR2 as YENEEA. The CDR3 contains 13 residues. CDR3 residues: CASRSGQVETQYF. CDR3 coding DNA: TGTGCCAGCAGATCCGGACAGGTTGAGACCCAGTACTTC.

This chain links TRBV30 with TRBJ2-1; TRBD1 might be the D (5 bases). Trimming pared 0 bases from V and 5 bases from J, leaving 20 bases between. This CDR3 has 17 amino acids. Germline lookup yields CDR1 GTSNPN and CDR2 SVGIG (reference sequence). The CDR3 DNA follows: TGTGCCTGGAGTGTTCCTTGGTCCGGCAAGGGGAACAATGAGCAGTTCTTC. Translation gives CAWSVPWSGKGNNEQFF. The full variable domain, completed using reference TRBV30 and TRBJ2-1, is SQTIHQWPATLVQPVGSPLSLECTVEGTSNPNLYWYRQAAGRGLQLLFYSVGIGQISSEVPQNLSASRPQDRQFILSSKKLLLSDSGFYLCAWSVPWSGKGNNEQFFGPGTRLTVL.

This clone was counted between two and nine times. The chain couples TRBV30 to TRBJ1-2, with 7 bases lining up with TRBD1. Per the germline V gene, CDR1 is GTSNPN and CDR2 is SVGIG (reference sequence). V shed 1 base and J 7 bases; nucleotides not matched to a gene: 6. The CDR3 runs 13 residues. DNA of the CDR3: TGTGCCTGGAGTGACAGGGGTTTCTCTGGCTACACCTTC. It translates to CAWSDRGFSGYTF.

V and J are TRBV30 and TRBJ2-4, with D possibly TRBD1 on 5 matching bases. Trimming took off 1 base at V and 9 bases at J, with 19 bases between the two ends. CDR3 length equals 15 residues. Germline CDR1 reads GTSNPN; CDR2 reads SVGIG (reference sequence). The CDR3 DNA follows: TGTGCCTGGAGTGCCCCTCTCCAGGGTATGAGCATTCAGTACTTC. Its translation: CAWSAPLQGMSIQYF.

This clone came up a few times. The J gene is TRBJ1-5, the V gene TRBV6-1, with TRBD1 matching 8 bases. Germline-derived CDR1 and CDR2 are MNHNS and SASEGT. The CDR3 length is 17 residues. V lost 0 bases, J lost 6 bases, and 10 bases stayed unmatched. The CDR3 DNA reads as TGTGCCAGCAGTGAAGCAGGCAGGGGGCGAAGGGTTCAGCCCCAGCATTTT. This encodes CASSEAGRGRRVQPQHF.

CDR3 protein: CASERIRNTEAFF. The CDR3 DNA reads as TGTGCCAGCGAGAGGATCAGGAACACTGAAGCTTTCTTT. The gene calls are TRBV9 and TRBJ1-1, with D unresolved. The V end lost 7 bases, the J end lost 1 base, and 11 bases lay between the germline ends. The CDR3 length is 13 residues. Germline CDR1 and CDR2: SGDLS and YYNGEE. Looking up the rest from reference TRBV9 and TRBJ1-1 gives the full variable domain: DSGVTQTPKHLITATGQRVTLRCSPRSGDLSVYWYQQSLDQGLQFLIQYYNGEERAKGNILERFSAQQFPDLHSELNLSSLELGDSALYFCASERIRNTEAFFGQGTRLTVV.

The chain links TRBV29-1 to TRBJ2-2; D is possibly TRBD1 (6 bases). This CDR3 is 14 amino acids long. The germline V and J ends were trimmed by 3 bases and 1 base, with 9 bases remaining between them. From germline, CDR1 is SQVTM and CDR2 ANQGSEA. CDR3 in DNA: TGCAGCGTTGATCCGGGACAGAACACCGGGGAGCTGTTTTTT. This gives the protein CSVDPGQNTGELFF.

This rearrangement joins TRBV28 to TRBJ2-1; no clear D gene. The CDR3 contains 12 residues. Per germline, CDR1 MDHEN and CDR2 SYDVKM. The V end lost 7 bases, the J end lost 1 base, and 5 bases lay between the germline ends. CDR3 residues: CASTSSYNEQFF. The CDR3 nucleotides are TGTGCCAGCACCTCTTCCTACAATGAGCAGTTCTTC.

The V gene is TRBV7-6, the J gene TRBJ1-5, with 7 bases matching TRBD1. CDR1 and CDR2 (germline): SGHVS, FNYEAQ. The V and J ends lost 1 base and 0 bases, in that order; junction bases with no gene match: 3. The CDR3 sequence is 16 residues long. The CDR3 is CASSLEGGLSNQPQHF. The CDR3, as DNA: TGTGCCAGCAGCTTAGAAGGGGGCCTTAGCAATCAGCCCCAGCATTTT.

The chain links TRBV18 to TRBJ1-3; D is undetermined. Trimming pared 5 bases from V and 9 bases from J, leaving 17 bases between. The germline gives CDR1 KGHSH, CDR2 LQKENI. CDR3 size: 14 residues. The CDR3 region has the DNA TGTGCCAGCTCAGGAACCGTTTTAGGCGGCACCATATATTTT. Protein product: CASSGTVLGGTIYF.

The genes are TRBV15 and TRBJ2-7; 13 bases agree with TRBD2. CDR3 size: 16 residues. CDR1 is LNHNV and CDR2 is YYDKDF in the germline V gene (reference sequence). The trim removed 3 bases at V and 4 bases at J, leaving 6 bases unmatched. The DNA of the CDR3 is TGTGCCACCAGCAGCCCCGGACTAGCGGGAGAATACGAGCAGTACTTC. Residues: CATSSPGLAGEYEQYF.

This rearrangement joins TRBV5-6 to TRBJ1-2; 8 nucleotides agree with TRBD1. This CDR3 spans 18 amino acids. Germline loops: CDR1 SGHDT, CDR2 YYEEEE. V dropped 3 bases and J dropped 2; count of bases not matched to a gene: 15. As DNA, the CDR3 is TGTGCCAGCAGCTCCGGACAGGGAGTCTCGGTCAAAAACTATGGCTACACCTTC. Its protein product is CASSSGQGVSVKNYGYTF.

This chain links TRBV30 with TRBJ2-1; 11 bases align to TRBD2. CDR1 GTSNPN and CDR2 SVGIG come from the germline V gene (reference sequence). The CDR3 consists of 19 residues. After removal of 1 base from V and 3 bases from J, the junction contained 14 bases not matched to a gene. The DNA for the CDR3 is TGTGCCTGGAGTGCGATTAGCGGGAGGGCCGGATTCGTCTACAATGAGCAGTTCTTC. It translates to CAWSAISGRAGFVYNEQFF.